A selection of T cell receptor beta chains follows, all from one sample in a study of regulatory T cells in long-lasting Graves disease. TCRdb re-called the multiplex PCR reads with MiXCR, one entry per CDR3 protein. Of roughly 500,000 distinct CDR3 sequences listed, approximately 22% are singletons. The sample in question was peripheral blood mononuclear cells (PBMCs), obtained when the disease was refractory, from a patient treated with antithyroid drugs. These receptors were taken from a female donor with Graves disease. CDR3s include the opening cysteine and the closing phenylalanine or tryptophan. Fields, in order: D gene, V gene, J gene, clone size, CDR3 protein, CDR3 DNA. The D gene is left open where the match is weak. Where a row states a size, it is once, few, many or the class of an expanded clone; other rows omit it.

d_gene: NA; v_gene: TRBV20-1; j_gene: TRBJ1-5; abundance: NA; CDR3aa: CSARVVGENQPQHF; CDR3nt: TGCAGTGCTAGAGTCGTCGGGGAAAATCAGCCCCAGCATTTT
d_gene: NA; v_gene: TRBV14; j_gene: TRBJ1-2; abundance: NA; CDR3aa: CASSPGVGFGYTF; CDR3nt: TGTGCCAGCAGCCCCGGCGTTGGTTTTGGCTACACCTTC
d_gene: NA; v_gene: TRBV12-3/TRBV12-4; j_gene: TRBJ1-6; abundance: many; CDR3aa: CASSGVWAPLHF; CDR3nt: TGTGCCAGCAGTGGGGTTTGGGCACCCCTCCACTTT
d_gene: NA; v_gene: TRBV3-1; j_gene: TRBJ1-3; abundance: NA; CDR3aa: CASSRGATGNTIYF; CDR3nt: TGTGCCAGCAGCCGGGGGGCCACTGGAAACACCATATATTTT
d_gene: NA; v_gene: TRBV5-1; j_gene: TRBJ1-1; abundance: NA; CDR3aa: CASSLDPTPSFNTEAFF; CDR3nt: TGCGCCAGCAGCTTGGACCCGACCCCTTCCTTCAACACTGAAGCTTTCTTT
d_gene: TRBD1; v_gene: TRBV7-2; j_gene: TRBJ1-5; abundance: many; CDR3aa: CASSLARGPDQPQHF; CDR3nt: TGTGCCAGCAGCTTAGCCAGGGGGCCTGACCAGCCCCAGCATTTT
d_gene: TRBD1; v_gene: TRBV11-3; j_gene: TRBJ2-4; abundance: many; CDR3aa: CASSPGRGQVIPDLAKNIQYF; CDR3nt: TGTGCCAGCAGCCCAGGAAGGGGACAGGTCATTCCCGACCTAGCCAAAAACATTCAGTACTTC
d_gene: NA; v_gene: TRBV3-1; j_gene: TRBJ2-6; abundance: NA; CDR3aa: CASSHGSGANVLTF; CDR3nt: TGTGCCAGCAGCCATGGTTCTGGGGCCAACGTCCTGACTTTC
d_gene: NA; v_gene: TRBV2; j_gene: TRBJ2-2; abundance: many; CDR3aa: CASNGQGGPGELFF; CDR3nt: TGTGCCAGCAATGGGCAGGGTGGGCCCGGGGAGCTGTTTTTT
d_gene: TRBD2; v_gene: TRBV30; j_gene: TRBJ2-1; abundance: NA; CDR3aa: CVTSGSGYEQFF; CDR3nt: TGTGTTACTAGCGGGAGTGGCTATGAGCAGTTCTTC
d_gene: TRBD1; v_gene: TRBV7-3; j_gene: TRBJ2-7; abundance: NA; CDR3aa: CASSSPSRGSYEQYF; CDR3nt: TGTGCCAGCAGTTCCCCTAGCAGGGGGTCCTACGAGCAGTACTTC
d_gene: NA; v_gene: TRBV24-1; j_gene: TRBJ2-7; abundance: few; CDR3aa: CATVFSSGGGSTYEQYF; CDR3nt: TGTGCCACGGTCTTTTCATCGGGTGGAGGCTCTACCTACGAGCAGTACTTC
d_gene: NA; v_gene: TRBV12-3/TRBV12-4; j_gene: TRBJ2-5; abundance: many; CDR3aa: CASMFLGETQYF; CDR3nt: TGTGCCAGCATGTTTCTGGGAGAGACCCAGTACTTC
d_gene: NA; v_gene: TRBV13; j_gene: TRBJ1-2; abundance: NA; CDR3aa: CASSSLRDYTF; CDR3nt: TGTGCCAGCAGCTCTCTCAGGGACTACACCTTC
d_gene: NA; v_gene: TRBV20-1; j_gene: TRBJ1-5; abundance: NA; CDR3aa: CSAGNHYRDQPQHF; CDR3nt: TGCAGTGCTGGAAACCATTACAGGGATCAGCCCCAGCATTTT
d_gene: TRBD2; v_gene: TRBV20-1; j_gene: TRBJ2-5; abundance: many; CDR3aa: CSARKGGLETQYF; CDR3nt: TGCAGTGCTAGGAAGGGAGGGTTGGAGACCCAGTACTTC
d_gene: NA; v_gene: TRBV19; j_gene: TRBJ1-5; abundance: few; CDR3aa: CASTPQGSGNQPQHF; CDR3nt: TGTGCCAGTACCCCCCAAGGGTCGGGCAATCAGCCCCAGCATTTT
d_gene: NA; v_gene: TRBV5-4; j_gene: TRBJ1-2; abundance: few; CDR3aa: CASSFDGPTGGVYGYTF; CDR3nt: TGTGCCAGCAGCTTTGATGGTCCGACAGGAGGTGTCTATGGCTACACCTTC
d_gene: NA; v_gene: TRBV5-5; j_gene: TRBJ2-7; abundance: NA; CDR3aa: CASSLESGEQYF; CDR3nt: TGTGCCAGCAGCTTAGAATCAGGCGAGCAGTACTTC
d_gene: TRBD2; v_gene: TRBV7-9; j_gene: TRBJ2-2; abundance: NA; CDR3aa: CASSPGLAGGYGTGELFF; CDR3nt: TGTGCCAGCAGCCCAGGACTAGCGGGAGGTTATGGCACCGGGGAGCTGTTTTTT
d_gene: NA; v_gene: TRBV12-3/TRBV12-4; j_gene: TRBJ2-2; abundance: few; CDR3aa: CASSFLSTVTNTGELFF; CDR3nt: TGTGCCAGCAGTTTCCTATCGACAGTTACGAACACCGGGGAGCTGTTTTTT
d_gene: NA; v_gene: TRBV20-1; j_gene: TRBJ2-5; abundance: NA; CDR3aa: CSAPGQGQETQNF; CDR3nt: TGCAGTGCTCCCGGGCAGGGCCAAGAGACCCAGAACTTC
d_gene: NA; v_gene: TRBV4-1; j_gene: TRBJ1-4; abundance: few; CDR3aa: CASSQVLSDEKLFF; CDR3nt: TGCGCCAGCAGCCAAGTACTCAGTGATGAAAAACTGTTTTTT
d_gene: NA; v_gene: TRBV7-9; j_gene: TRBJ1-1; abundance: many; CDR3aa: CASSLWTENTEAFF; CDR3nt: TGTGCCAGCAGCTTGTGGACTGAGAACACTGAAGCTTTCTTT
d_gene: NA; v_gene: TRBV5-1; j_gene: TRBJ1-1; abundance: many; CDR3aa: CASSLPISGAGAFF; CDR3nt: TGCGCCAGCAGCCTCCCGATTTCGGGGGCGGGAGCTTTCTTT
d_gene: NA; v_gene: TRBV12-3/TRBV12-4; j_gene: TRBJ1-6; abundance: few; CDR3aa: CASSYEVAEPLHF; CDR3nt: TGTGCCAGCAGTTACGAGGTGGCGGAACCCCTCCACTTT
d_gene: NA; v_gene: TRBV7-3; j_gene: TRBJ2-7; abundance: NA; CDR3aa: CASSLTSTSRSEQCF; CDR3nt: TGTGCCAGCAGCTTAACGTCCACTAGTCGCAGCGAGCAGTGCTTC
d_gene: NA; v_gene: TRBV3-1; j_gene: TRBJ1-2; abundance: NA; CDR3aa: CASSRLLSYGYTF; CDR3nt: TGTGCCAGCAGCCGACTCCTTTCTTATGGCTACACCTTC
d_gene: NA; v_gene: TRBV6-1; j_gene: TRBJ1-5; abundance: many; CDR3aa: CASSQMTVNQPQHF; CDR3nt: TGTGCCAGCAGTCAGATGACAGTGAATCAGCCCCAGCATTTT
d_gene: TRBD2; v_gene: TRBV20-1; j_gene: TRBJ2-5; abundance: NA; CDR3aa: CSARNSGGAAETQYF; CDR3nt: TGCAGTGCTAGAAATAGCGGGGGGGCCGCAGAGACCCAGTACTTC
d_gene: NA; v_gene: TRBV11-2; j_gene: TRBJ2-1; abundance: NA; CDR3aa: CASSLDLGTPVDEQFF; CDR3nt: TGTGCCAGCAGCTTAGATCTAGGGACGCCCGTCGATGAGCAGTTCTTC
d_gene: NA; v_gene: TRBV12-5; j_gene: TRBJ2-7; abundance: many; CDR3aa: CASGFFHEQYF; CDR3nt: TGTGCTAGTGGTTTTTTCCACGAGCAGTACTTC
d_gene: NA; v_gene: TRBV12-3/TRBV12-4; j_gene: TRBJ1-4; abundance: few; CDR3aa: CASSPRTVSFPNEKLFF; CDR3nt: TGTGCCAGCAGTCCCCGGACCGTCAGCTTCCCTAATGAAAAACTGTTTTTT
d_gene: NA; v_gene: TRBV6-2/TRBV6-3; j_gene: TRBJ2-1; abundance: NA; CDR3aa: CASSLSGSSTDNEQFF; CDR3nt: TGTGCCAGCAGTCTTTCCGGGTCATCAACAGACAATGAGCAGTTCTTC
d_gene: TRBD1; v_gene: TRBV29-1; j_gene: TRBJ1-6; abundance: many; CDR3aa: CSVFDRDHSPLHF; CDR3nt: TGCAGCGTTTTTGACAGGGACCATTCACCCCTCCACTTT
d_gene: TRBD1; v_gene: TRBV19; j_gene: TRBJ1-1; abundance: NA; CDR3aa: CASSTSGGTEAFF; CDR3nt: TGTGCCAGTAGTACCTCAGGGGGCACTGAAGCTTTCTTT
d_gene: NA; v_gene: TRBV6-1; j_gene: TRBJ1-4; abundance: many; CDR3aa: CASGGGGEEKLFF; CDR3nt: TGTGCCAGCGGCGGGGGGGGCGAAGAAAAACTGTTTTTT
d_gene: TRBD1; v_gene: TRBV2; j_gene: TRBJ1-2; abundance: many; CDR3aa: CASSEPQGAYGYTF; CDR3nt: TGTGCCAGCAGTGAACCGCAGGGGGCCTATGGCTACACCTTC
d_gene: TRBD1; v_gene: TRBV5-6; j_gene: TRBJ1-1; abundance: many; CDR3aa: CASSLVDRAENTEAFF; CDR3nt: TGTGCCAGCAGCTTGGTCGACAGGGCGGAGAACACTGAAGCTTTCTTT
d_gene: NA; v_gene: TRBV2; j_gene: TRBJ1-1; abundance: NA; CDR3aa: CASQGTRGVNTEAFF; CDR3nt: TGTGCCAGCCAAGGCACCCGAGGCGTGAACACTGAAGCTTTCTTT
d_gene: TRBD1; v_gene: TRBV24-1; j_gene: TRBJ1-2; abundance: many; CDR3aa: CATSQSGQETNYGYTF; CDR3nt: TGTGCCACCAGCCAATCGGGACAGGAGACTAACTATGGCTACACCTTC
d_gene: NA; v_gene: TRBV9; j_gene: TRBJ2-7; abundance: NA; CDR3aa: CASSARDNPSEQYF; CDR3nt: TGTGCCAGCAGCGCCCGGGACAATCCTAGCGAGCAGTACTTC
d_gene: TRBD1; v_gene: TRBV12-3/TRBV12-4; j_gene: TRBJ2-1; abundance: NA; CDR3aa: CASNPAGTGTYNEQFF; CDR3nt: TGTGCCAGCAATCCCGCCGGGACAGGGACCTACAATGAGCAGTTCTTC
d_gene: NA; v_gene: TRBV7-3; j_gene: TRBJ1-2; abundance: few; CDR3aa: CASSLDSSNYGYTF; CDR3nt: TGTGCCAGCAGCCTGGACAGCTCTAACTATGGCTACACCTTC
d_gene: TRBD1; v_gene: TRBV28; j_gene: TRBJ2-7; abundance: many; CDR3aa: CASGTGYYEQYF; CDR3nt: TGTGCCAGCGGGACAGGGTACTACGAGCAGTACTTC
d_gene: NA; v_gene: TRBV28; j_gene: TRBJ2-7; abundance: many; CDR3aa: CASRTEQGLYEQYF; CDR3nt: TGTGCCAGTAGGACCGAGCAGGGACTCTACGAGCAGTACTTC
d_gene: NA; v_gene: TRBV7-8; j_gene: TRBJ1-4; abundance: NA; CDR3aa: CASSVVGATNEKLFF; CDR3nt: TGTGCCAGCTCGGTCGTTGGTGCAACTAATGAAAAACTGTTTTTT
d_gene: NA; v_gene: TRBV6-1; j_gene: TRBJ1-3; abundance: few; CDR3aa: CASTPTRTSGNTIYF; CDR3nt: TGTGCCAGCACCCCCACCCGGACTTCTGGAAACACCATATATTTT
d_gene: TRBD2; v_gene: TRBV12-3/TRBV12-4; j_gene: TRBJ2-1; abundance: few; CDR3aa: CASSPAGVYNEQFF; CDR3nt: TGTGCCAGCAGCCCAGCGGGAGTATACAATGAGCAGTTCTTC
d_gene: TRBD1; v_gene: TRBV7-6; j_gene: TRBJ2-7; abundance: many; CDR3aa: CASSLGTGTGASYEQYF; CDR3nt: TGTGCCAGCAGCTTAGGGACCGGGACAGGGGCCTCCTACGAGCAGTACTTC
d_gene: NA; v_gene: TRBV5-4; j_gene: TRBJ1-1; abundance: few; CDR3aa: CASSVRLEGTEAFF; CDR3nt: TGTGCCAGCAGCGTTAGGTTGGAGGGCACTGAAGCTTTCTTT